A single sample is the source of the 30 T cell receptor beta chains below, sequenced in a study of T cell repertoires in cytomegalovirus infection. Their specific antigens are unknown. Using its own MiXCR run on the reads, TCRdb lists one record per CDR3 protein. The data show approximately 990,000 distinct CDR3 sequences, more than 25% seen once. Source: cultured CD8+ T cells from PBMCs, taken from culture after CMV antigen stimulation. Receptors originate from a human donor in good health (CMV status not recorded). Some clones in this sample may be carry-over from other donors' samples.

In its sample, this clonotype was seen a few times. The chain is built from TRBV10-3 and TRBJ2-6; 9 positions agree with TRBD1. J was trimmed by 0 bases and V by 1 base; bases with no gene match: 10. The CDR3 totals 20 residues. Germline assignment: CDR1 ENHRY and CDR2 SYGVKD. Written as DNA, the CDR3 is TGTGCCATCAGTGAGTTGGGACAGGGTAGTTACGCCTCTGGGGCCAACGTCCTGACTTTC. As protein: CAISELGQGSYASGANVLTF.

V is TRBV20-1 and J is TRBJ2-7; TRBD2 matches at 7 bases. The CDR3 runs 16 residues. Germline CDR1 DFQATT, CDR2 SNEGSKA (reference sequence). With V trimmed by 3 bases and J by 4 bases, 15 bases remained unmatched. This chain's CDR3 is CSARRTAGDVPYEQYV. The DNA for the CDR3 is TGCAGTGCTAGGCGGACCGCGGGGGACGTTCCTTACGAGCAGTACGTC.

This clonotype was detected only a few times. The genes are TRBV7-6 and TRBJ2-5, with D perhaps assigned TRBD1 or TRBD2 (6 bases each). The germline V gene encodes CDR1 SGHVS and CDR2 FNYEAQ. V was trimmed by 1 base and J by 5 bases, leaving 17 bases between them. There are 16 residues in the CDR3. The CDR3: CASSLEGEAGEETQYF. Written as DNA, the CDR3 is TGTGCCAGCAGCTTAGAGGGGGAGGCGGGTGAGGAGACCCAGTACTTC.

This clonotype occurred a few times. The gene calls are TRBV6-5 and TRBJ2-2; tentative D call: TRBD1 (5 bases). V lost 0 bases and J lost 9, with 11 bases in between. The germline V gene encodes CDR1 MNHEY and CDR2 SVGAGI. The CDR3 is made up of 14 amino acids. The CDR3 sequence is CASSYSHRPRELFF. For the CDR3, the DNA is TGTGCCAGCAGTTACTCACACAGGCCCCGGGAGCTGTTTTTT.

The chain has TRBV19 and TRBJ1-2; D not certain. V lost 9 bases to trimming and J lost 10 bases, with 18 bases between them. CDR1 is LNHDA and CDR2 is SQIVND in the germline V gene (reference sequence). CDR3 size: 12 residues. The CDR3 DNA is TGTGCCAGCAAAACGGGGAAAGTGGACTACACCTTC. Its translation is CASKTGKVDYTF.

This clonotype was recorded a few times. The chain has TRBV7-9 and TRBJ2-7; D is unresolved. V was trimmed by 6 bases and J by 2 bases, leaving 8 bases between them. This CDR3 has 12 residues. The germline V gene has CDR1 SEHNR and CDR2 FQNEAQ (reference sequence). The CDR3 DNA is TGTGCCAGCAGTGACACTACCTACGAGCAGTACGTC. Its translation is CASSDTTYEQYV.

The gene calls are TRBV15 and TRBJ1-2; D possibly corresponds to TRBD1 (6 bases). The CDR3 consists of 14 residues. Per the germline V gene, CDR1 is LNHNV and CDR2 is YYDKDF (reference sequence). V gave up 5 bases and J gave up 5 bases, with 15 bases separating them. The CDR3 reads CATSVQGSWYGYTF. The CDR3 nucleotides are TGTGCCACCAGCGTACAGGGCTCCTGGTATGGCTACACCTTC. Full variable domain (outside the CDR3, taken from reference TRBV15 and TRBJ1-2): DAMVIQNPRYQVTQFGKPVTLSCSQTLNHNVMYWYQQKSSQAPKLLFHYYDKDFNNEADTPDNFQSRRPNTSFCFLDIRSPGLGDTAMYLCATSVQGSWYGYTFGSGTRLTVV.

This clonotype was seen only a few times. The V gene is TRBV4-1, the J gene TRBJ2-3, with D hard to call. Germline V gene sequence: CDR1 MGHRA, CDR2 YSYEKL. The CDR3 covers 11 residues. The V end lost 0 bases, the J end lost 5 bases, and 0 bases lay between the germline ends. The CDR3, as DNA: TGCGCCAGCAGCCAAGAAGATACGCAGTATTTT. This encodes CASSQEDTQYF.

V is TRBV5-4 and J is TRBJ2-1; 12 nucleotides agree with TRBD2. J lost 1 base, V lost 9 bases, and 14 bases had no gene match. CDR1 and CDR2 from the germline V gene are SGHNT and YYREEE (reference sequence). The CDR3 is 18 residues long. CDR3 nucleotides: TGTGCCATCCCCTCCTCTCTAGCGGGGGGGCCATCCTACAATGAGCAGTTCTTC. This codes for CAIPSSLAGGPSYNEQFF.

The chain combines TRBV7-2 with TRBJ2-1; TRBD2 aligns across 7 bases. The ends lost 1 base at V and 9 bases at J; junction bases unmatched: 9. The CDR3 sequence is 15 residues long. Germline lookup yields CDR1 SGHTA and CDR2 FQGNSA. The CDR3 sequence: CASSLVAGVGREQFF. CDR3 nucleotides: TGTGCCAGCAGCTTAGTCGCGGGGGTCGGTCGTGAGCAGTTCTTC. The full variable domain, its missing parts supplied by reference TRBV7-2 and TRBJ2-1, is GAGVSQSPSNKVTEKGKDVELRCDPISGHTALYWYRQSLGQGLEFLIYFQGNSAPDKSGLPSDRFSAERTGGSVSTLTIQRTQQEDSAVYLCASSLVAGVGREQFFGPGTRLTVL.

The V call is TRBV7-9, the J call TRBJ2-7, with TRBD1 identical over 8 bases. V lost 3 bases and J lost 7; bases outside the gene matches: 5. Germline V gene data show CDR1 as SEHNR and CDR2 as FQNEAQ (reference sequence). The CDR3 extends over 13 amino acids. The CDR3 region is CASSFRGQGEQYV. Written as DNA, the CDR3 is TGTGCCAGCAGCTTCAGGGGGCAAGGAGAGCAGTACGTC.

This rearrangement joins TRBV5-6 to TRBJ2-7; 8 bases line up with TRBD2. Trimming cost V 0 bases and J 0 bases; bases outside gene matches: 11. CDR3 length: 18 residues. Germline V gene data show CDR1 as SGHDT and CDR2 as YYEEEE. In DNA form, the CDR3 reads TGTGCCAGCAGCTTGGGAGTTTGGCTAGCGGGCTTCTCCTACGAGCAGTACGTC. Residues: CASSLGVWLAGFSYEQYV.

The rearrangement uses TRBV6-8 and TRBJ1-2; TRBD1 might be the D (6 bases). This CDR3 spans 14 amino acids. The V gene lost 5 bases and the J gene lost 4 bases, with 14 bases spanning the gap. The germline V gene encodes CDR1 MNHGY and CDR2 SAAAGT. CDR3 sequence reads: CASSSRGRTYGYTF. The CDR3 nucleotides read TGTGCCAGCAGTAGCAGGGGTAGAACCTATGGCTACACCTTC.

This clonotype turned up a few times. The chain joins TRBV6-2 or TRBV6-3 to TRBJ1-2, with D unresolved. Per the germline V gene, CDR1 is MNHEY and CDR2 is SVGEGT. V lost 0 bases to trimming and J lost 0 bases, with 8 bases between them. The CDR3 is 15 amino acids. CDR3 in amino acids: CASSYSKSANYGYTF. The CDR3 DNA sequence: TGTGCCAGCAGTTACTCGAAATCCGCTAACTATGGCTACACCTTC.

The DNA of the CDR3 is TGTGCCAGCAGCACCCCGGGACAGGGGAATGATGGCTACACCTTC. This sequence encodes CASSTPGQGNDGYTF. The chain employs TRBV7-6 and TRBJ1-2; 10 bases map to TRBD1. Trimming removed 5 bases from V and 6 bases from J; junction bases left unmatched: 9. This CDR3 contains 15 residues. The V gene's germline CDR1 is SGHVS and CDR2 FNYEAQ.

The V call is TRBV5-6, the J call TRBJ2-2; D perhaps matches TRBD1 (7 bases). This CDR3 spans 16 amino acids. Germline CDR1 SGHDT, CDR2 YYEEEE. The V end was cut by 5 bases, the J end by 5 bases, with 19 bases between. The CDR3 DNA sequence: TGTGCCAGCAGACCTGTCGGAGGGGGCGGTACCGGGGAGCTGTTTTTT. This translates into CASRPVGGGGTGELFF.

This clonotype was recorded a few times. J is TRBJ2-3 and V is TRBV19; 8 bases map to TRBD1. The germline V gene has CDR1 LNHDA and CDR2 SQIVND (reference sequence). The length of the CDR3 is 15 residues. The V gene end was trimmed by 9 bases and the J gene end by 2 bases; junction bases not matched to a gene: 10. The CDR3 DNA reads TGTGCCAGCGCGACAGGGGCGCGCCTCACAGATACGCAGTATTTT. Residues: CASATGARLTDTQYF.

The rearrangement uses TRBV5-4 and TRBJ1-2; D is unclear. The V end was cut by 6 bases, the J end by 4 bases, with 10 bases between. The CDR3 length is 12 residues. Germline CDR1 SGHNT, CDR2 YYREEE (reference sequence). The CDR3 sequence: CASIPRGYGYTF. CDR3 sequence (DNA): TGTGCCAGCATCCCTCGGGGCTATGGCTACACCTTC.

The chain couples TRBV15 to TRBJ2-5; 9 nucleotides align to TRBD2. This CDR3 is 16 amino acids long. From germline, CDR1 is LNHNV and CDR2 YYDKDF (reference sequence). J was trimmed by 1 base and V by 0 bases; bases with no gene match: 3. The CDR3 reads CATSREPSGIQETQYF. The CDR3 region has the DNA TGTGCCACCAGCAGAGAACCTAGCGGGATCCAAGAGACCCAGTACTTC.

The rearrangement uses TRBV4-1 and TRBJ2-3, with D perhaps given as TRBD1 or TRBD2 (7 bases each). The germline gives CDR1 MGHRA, CDR2 YSYEKL. Trimming took 3 bases from V and 2 from J, leaving 12 bases between them. The CDR3 is made up of 15 amino acids. Written as DNA, the CDR3 is TGCGCCAGCAGCCAGGGGGGGACAGTCACAGATACGCAGTATTTT. It translates to CASSQGGTVTDTQYF.

This clonotype was observed a handful of times. The V gene is TRBV2, the J gene TRBJ1-2; the match to TRBD1 covers 7 bases. Per germline, CDR1 SNHLY and CDR2 FYNNEI. The J segment lost 3 bases and the V segment lost 9 bases, leaving 16 bases of the junction unmatched. CDR3 length: 16 amino acids. CDR3 bases: TGTGCCAGTACCTACGACCGGGACAGCGTTGACTATGGCTACACCTTC. It codes for CASTYDRDSVDYGYTF.

The CDR3: CSVETLGTEAFF. CDR3 nucleotide sequence: TGCAGCGTTGAAACGTTGGGGACTGAAGCTTTCTTT. The V gene is TRBV29-1, the J gene TRBJ1-1; D is undetermined. The CDR3 sequence is 12 residues long. Germline lookup yields CDR1 SQVTM and CDR2 ANQGSEA. The V gene lost 2 bases and the J gene lost 5 bases, with 9 bases spanning the gap.

This clonotype was found many times. The chain carries TRBV7-2 and TRBJ1-6; D is ambiguous. The CDR3 length is 16 residues. The ends were cut back, 1 base at V and 0 bases at J, with 7 bases in the middle. Germline CDR1 is SGHTA and CDR2 is FQGNSA. Here the CDR3 reads CASSLGEYSYNSPLHF. The CDR3 DNA sequence: TGTGCCAGCAGCTTAGGAGAATACTCCTATAATTCACCCCTCCACTTT.

This clonotype was seen only a few times. The CDR3: CASSYRTGFEQYV. The CDR3 region has the DNA TGTGCCAGCTCATACAGGACAGGGTTTGAGCAGTACGTC. The chain combines TRBV18 with TRBJ2-7, with TRBD1 matching 8 bases. The V gene end was trimmed by 5 bases and the J gene end by 7 bases; junction bases not matched to a gene: 7. This CDR3 has 13 residues. Germline-derived CDR1 and CDR2 are KGHSH and LQKENI.

This clonotype was counted ten times or more. The J gene is TRBJ2-5, the V gene TRBV7-6; D is undetermined. The length of the CDR3 is 14 residues. CDR1 is SGHVS, CDR2 FNYEAQ, per germline. V was pared by 2 bases and J by 4 bases, with 11 bases between. CDR3 DNA sequence: TGTGCCAGCAGCTTAAATCAGGCTCGAGAGACCCAGTACTTC. Translation: CASSLNQARETQYF. The entire variable domain, with the rest obtained from reference TRBV7-6 and TRBJ2-5, is as follows: GAGVSQSPRYKVTKRGQDVALRCDPISGHVSLYWYRQALGQGPEFLTYFNYEAQQDKSGLPNDRFSAERPEGSISTLTIQRTEQRDSAMYRCASSLNQARETQYFGPGTRLLVL.

The chain has TRBV12-3 or TRBV12-4 and TRBJ2-2; D may match TRBD1 or TRBD2 (6 bases each). The CDR3 totals 17 residues. With 5 bases removed from V and 1 base from J, the gap between germline ends came to 17 bases. This CDR3 reads CASSRWGAGENTGELFF. The CDR3 DNA follows: TGTGCCAGCAGTCGATGGGGGGCAGGCGAGAACACCGGGGAGCTGTTTTTT.

J is TRBJ1-2 and V is TRBV5-5, with D hard to call. The CDR3 totals 13 residues. The germline V gene has CDR1 SGHKS and CDR2 YYEKEE (reference sequence). Trimming took off 1 base at V and 8 bases at J, with 12 bases between the two ends. For the CDR3, the DNA is TGTGCCAGCAGCTTGACAGCGTCGGGGGGCTACACCTTC. Translated: CASSLTASGGYTF.

The chain couples TRBV20-1 to TRBJ2-3, with TRBD2 matching 12 bases. The CDR3 has 18 amino acids. V lost 0 bases and J lost 2; bases outside the gene matches: 9. Germline CDR1 is DFQATT and CDR2 is SNEGSKA (reference sequence). The CDR3 sequence is CSARDSWGLAGVTDTQYF. As DNA, the CDR3 is TGCAGTGCTAGAGATTCCTGGGGACTAGCGGGTGTCACAGATACGCAGTATTTT.

This clonotype was observed a few times. The V and J genes are TRBV27 and TRBJ1-1, with D perhaps matching TRBD1 (6 bases). V lost 3 bases to trimming and J lost 6 bases, with 11 bases between them. CDR3 length: 13 residues. The germline gives CDR1 MNHEY, CDR2 SMNVEV (reference sequence). CDR3 loop: CASSLKGESEAFF. In DNA, the CDR3 is TGTGCCAGCAGTTTGAAGGGGGAGTCTGAAGCTTTCTTT.

In this sample, this clonotype turned up a few times. The J gene is TRBJ1-4, the V gene TRBV15; a weak D match, TRBD1 (6 bases). From germline, CDR1 is LNHNV and CDR2 YYDKDF (reference sequence). This CDR3 is 16 amino acids long. V was pared by 0 bases and J by 8 bases, with 16 bases between. The CDR3 DNA sequence: TGTGCCACCAGCAGAGATATCCGGGGGCGCGGAGAAAAACTGTTTTTT. This codes for CATSRDIRGRGEKLFF.